Detailed here is one TCR beta chain. TCRdb's copy holds only in-frame clones and misses some; the assay was immunoSEQ multiplex PCR. Of 150,000 to 200,000 clones listed, roughly 90% are singletons. In germline, CDR1 is SNHLY, CDR2 FYNNEI. The CDR3 spans 13 residues. The V gene end was trimmed by 4 bases and the J gene end by 8 bases; junction bases not matched to a gene: 5. The data are from a study of control samples from healthy donors and cancer patients. The sequencing sample was made of blood. This rearrangement joins TRBV2 to TRBJ2-1, with TRBD1 identical over 7 bases. The clonotype was recovered from a woman aged 45-59 years in good health. The CDR3 reads CASSGQGIDEQFF. In nucleotides, the CDR3 is TGTGCCAGCAGTGGACAGGGAATCGATGAGCAGTTCTTC.